This T cell receptor beta chain was sequenced in a study of control samples from healthy donors and cancer patients. Germline lookup yields CDR1 MNHNY and CDR2 SVGAGI (reference sequence). V gave up 4 bases and J gave up 7 bases, with 11 bases separating them. The CDR3 covers 13 residues. Assay used: immunoSEQ multiplex PCR; TCRdb lists only in-frame clones, some missing. The data contain about 120,000 clones, about 94% of them singletons. The rearrangement links TRBV6-6 to TRBJ1-5, with no clear D. Sequencing was carried out using blood. This receptor was identified in a man aged 25-45 years in good health. The CDR3 DNA reads TGTGCCAGCAGTTTGGAGGCTAACCAGCCCCAGCATTTT. Amino acid sequence: CASSLEANQPQHF.